This is a list of T cell receptor beta chains from one sample in a study of OX40 agonist ivuxolimab in advanced cancers. Libraries were prepared by immunoSEQ multiplex PCR; TCRdb keeps only in-frame clonotypes and omits some of them. Among tens of thousands of clones listed, 70% to 90% were seen once. The sample was CD4+ or CD8+ T cells sorted from blood, taken in a trial of the OX40 agonist ivuxolimab. These receptors came from an adult with an advanced solid tumor such as melanoma, head and neck, liver or kidney cancer. Both conserved end residues are part of each CDR3. A D gene is named only where the DNA matches it firmly. The size entry is marked missing in some rows and otherwise reads once, few, many or a size class.

CDR3: CASSRHTVVGRTGRAFF; DNA: TGTGCCAGTAGTAGGCACACTGTGGTCGGACGGACAGGGCGAGCTTTCTTT; V: TRBV19; J: TRBJ1-1; D: TRBD1; size: few
CDR3: CASSSGGPYNEQFF; DNA: TGTGCCAGCAGTTCGGGGGGGCCGTACAATGAGCAGTTCTTC; V: TRBV28; J: TRBJ2-1; D: TRBD2; size: NA
CDR3: CASSRARGTDTQYF; DNA: TGTGCCAGCAGCCGAGCCCGGGGAACAGATACGCAGTATTTT; V: TRBV7-2; J: TRBJ2-3; D: NA; size: NA
CDR3: CASSLAGAARRDTGELFF; DNA: TGTGCCAGCAGCTTAGCGGGGGCGGCCCGGAGGGACACCGGGGAGCTGTTTTTT; V: TRBV7-9; J: TRBJ2-2; D: NA; size: NA
CDR3: CASSPRVTNTEAFF; DNA: TGTGCCAGCAGCCCACGCGTCACGAACACTGAAGCTTTCTTT; V: TRBV6-1; J: TRBJ1-1; D: NA; size: NA
CDR3: CASSLTGLGTEAFF; DNA: TGTGCCAGCAGCTTAACAGGGTTGGGCACTGAAGCTTTCTTT; V: TRBV7-3; J: TRBJ1-1; D: NA; size: NA
CDR3: CASSITGETGNTIYF; DNA: TGTGCCAGTAGTATAACCGGGGAAACTGGAAACACCATATATTTT; V: TRBV19; J: TRBJ1-3; D: NA; size: NA
CDR3: CASSALRATNEKLFF; DNA: TGTGCCAGCAGTGCCCTCAGGGCAACTAATGAAAAACTGTTTTTT; V: TRBV28; J: TRBJ1-4; D: NA; size: NA
CDR3: CASTPDRGGEQFF; DNA: TGCGCCAGCACCCCCGACAGGGGGGGTGAGCAGTTCTTC; V: TRBV10-1; J: TRBJ2-1; D: TRBD1; size: once
CDR3: CASRPSGYGTDTQYF; DNA: TGTGCCAGTAGACCCTCGGGGTACGGCACAGATACGCAGTATTTT; V: TRBV7-3; J: TRBJ2-3; D: NA; size: NA
CDR3: CASSLVGGTNTGELFF; DNA: TGCGCCAGCAGCTTGGTGGGAGGAACGAACACCGGGGAGCTGTTTTTT; V: TRBV5-1; J: TRBJ2-2; D: NA; size: NA
CDR3: CARKETQYF; DNA: TGTGCCAGAAAAGAGACCCAGTACTTC; V: TRBV7-2; J: TRBJ2-5; D: NA; size: NA
CDR3: CASSEQARSGNTIYF; DNA: TGTGCCAGCAGTGAACAGGCGCGCTCTGGAAACACCATATATTTT; V: TRBV6-1; J: TRBJ1-3; D: NA; size: NA
CDR3: CASSTVGGEQYF; DNA: TGTGCCAGCAGTACGGTCGGGGGCGAGCAGTACTTC; V: TRBV6-5; J: TRBJ2-7; D: NA; size: NA
CDR3: CASSLNVGNQPQHF; DNA: TGTGCCAGCAGCTTAAACGTCGGCAATCAGCCCCAGCATTTT; V: TRBV7-2; J: TRBJ1-5; D: NA; size: NA
CDR3: CAWSGENEQFF; DNA: TGTGCCTGGAGTGGCGAGAATGAGCAGTTCTTC; V: TRBV30; J: TRBJ2-1; D: NA; size: NA
CDR3: CASSTRRAAGTDTQYF; DNA: TGTGCCAGCAGTACTCGAAGAGCGGCGGGGACAGATACGCAGTATTTT; V: TRBV2; J: TRBJ2-3; D: NA; size: once
CDR3: CASSGRTEAFF; DNA: TGTGCCAGCAGTGGGCGAACTGAAGCTTTCTTT; V: TRBV28; J: TRBJ1-1; D: NA; size: NA
CDR3: CASGVSGRAIDTQYF; DNA: TGTGCCAGCGGGGTCAGCGGGAGGGCCATAGATACGCAGTATTTT; V: TRBV6-5; J: TRBJ2-3; D: TRBD2; size: NA
CDR3: CASSLEGQGGTGELFF; DNA: TGCGCCAGCAGCTTGGAAGGACAGGGAGGAACCGGGGAGCTGTTTTTT; V: TRBV5-1; J: TRBJ2-2; D: TRBD1; size: NA
CDR3: CASSQEASGGRRGYQETQYF; DNA: TGCGCCAGCAGCCAAGAGGCTAGCGGGGGCCGGCGGGGGTACCAAGAGACCCAGTACTTC; V: TRBV4-1; J: TRBJ2-5; D: TRBD2; size: NA
CDR3: CASSPLTTGGGQPQHF; DNA: TGTGCCAGCAGCCCTCTAACAACAGGGGGCGGTCAGCCCCAGCATTTT; V: TRBV7-2; J: TRBJ1-5; D: TRBD1; size: NA
CDR3: CASRAVGDTQYF; DNA: TGCGCCAGCAGGGCCGTGGGAGATACGCAGTATTTT; V: TRBV5-1; J: TRBJ2-3; D: NA; size: NA
CDR3: CASSAGQDSYEQYF; DNA: TGTGCCAGCAGCGCGGGACAGGATTCCTACGAGCAGTACTTC; V: TRBV5-4; J: TRBJ2-7; D: TRBD1; size: few
CDR3: CSVARGPDTQYF; DNA: TGCAGCGTTGCCAGGGGTCCAGATACGCAGTATTTT; V: TRBV29-1; J: TRBJ2-3; D: NA; size: NA
CDR3: CASSVAGAGRDGYTF; DNA: TGTGCCAGCAGTGTGGCAGGGGCTGGGAGGGATGGCTACACCTTC; V: TRBV2; J: TRBJ1-2; D: NA; size: few
CDR3: CASSLPPGREQYF; DNA: TGTGCCAGCAGCTTGCCTCCCGGACGCGAGCAGTACTTC; V: TRBV28; J: TRBJ2-7; D: NA; size: NA
CDR3: CASSQERGVNTEAFF; DNA: TGCGCCAGCAGCCAAGAAAGGGGAGTGAACACTGAAGCTTTCTTT; V: TRBV4-3; J: TRBJ1-1; D: NA; size: medium-sized
CDR3: CASTGGYTF; DNA: TGTGCCAGCACGGGAGGCTACACCTTC; V: TRBV6-5; J: TRBJ1-2; D: NA; size: NA
CDR3: CASSLATNSYEQYF; DNA: TGCGCCAGCAGCTTGGCTACGAATTCCTACGAGCAGTACTTC; V: TRBV5-1; J: TRBJ2-7; D: NA; size: few
CDR3: CASSPIGDRSNEKLFF; DNA: TGTGCCAGCAGCCCAATTGGAGACAGGAGTAATGAAAAACTGTTTTTT; V: TRBV27; J: TRBJ1-4; D: NA; size: NA
CDR3: CASSPGGNTIYF; DNA: TGTGCCAGCTCACCCGGAGGAAACACCATATATTTT; V: TRBV18; J: TRBJ1-3; D: NA; size: NA
CDR3: CASSRMGANVLTF; DNA: TGTGCCAGCAGTAGGATGGGGGCCAACGTCCTGACTTTC; V: TRBV6-5; J: TRBJ2-6; D: NA; size: NA
CDR3: CASSVASGNTIYF; DNA: TGTGCCAGCAGCGTAGCCTCTGGAAACACCATATATTTT; V: TRBV9; J: TRBJ1-3; D: NA; size: NA
CDR3: CASSPSRAFNTEAFF; DNA: TGTGCCAGCAGCCCCTCCCGTGCATTCAACACTGAAGCTTTCTTT; V: TRBV7-2; J: TRBJ1-1; D: NA; size: NA
CDR3: CASSPREDYGYTF; DNA: TGTGCCAGCAGCCCCCGGGAGGACTATGGCTACACCTTC; V: TRBV7-9; J: TRBJ1-2; D: NA; size: NA
CDR3: CASSGLGGQGGYGYTF; DNA: TGTGCCAGCAGCGGCTTGGGTGGGCAGGGAGGCTATGGCTACACCTTC; V: TRBV5-8; J: TRBJ1-2; D: NA; size: NA
CDR3: CASSESPGTTYEQYF; DNA: TGTGCCAGCAGCGAAAGTCCCGGGACCACCTACGAGCAGTACTTC; V: TRBV9; J: TRBJ2-7; D: NA; size: NA
CDR3: CASSQARIF; DNA: TGCGCCAGCAGCCAAGCGCGAATCTTC; V: TRBV5-1; J: TRBJ2-1; D: NA; size: NA
CDR3: CASGDSGTPVQPQHF; DNA: TGCGCCAGCGGTGACTCCGGGACCCCGGTTCAGCCCCAGCATTTT; V: TRBV10-2; J: TRBJ1-5; D: NA; size: NA
CDR3: CASTRQGLGYEQYF; DNA: TGTGCCAGCACCCGGCAGGGGTTAGGGTACGAGCAGTACTTC; V: TRBV28; J: TRBJ2-7; D: NA; size: NA
CDR3: CASSYVQYGYTF; DNA: TGTGCCAGCAGCTATGTCCAGTATGGCTACACCTTC; V: TRBV5-8; J: TRBJ1-2; D: NA; size: NA
CDR3: CASSSGGYNEQFF; DNA: TGTGCCAGTAGTAGCGGGGGCTACAATGAGCAGTTCTTC; V: TRBV19; J: TRBJ2-1; D: TRBD2; size: NA
CDR3: CAWSYPGAYEQYF; DNA: TGTGCCTGGAGTTACCCAGGGGCCTACGAGCAGTACTTC; V: TRBV30; J: TRBJ2-7; D: NA; size: NA
CDR3: CASSLGQGLEQFF; DNA: TGTGCCAGCAGCTTAGGACAGGGGCTTGAGCAGTTCTTC; V: TRBV11-3; J: TRBJ2-1; D: TRBD1; size: once
CDR3: CASSSNYRGTNTEAFF; DNA: TGTGCCAGCAGTTCGAACTACAGGGGGACAAACACTGAAGCTTTCTTT; V: TRBV28; J: TRBJ1-1; D: TRBD1; size: NA
CDR3: CASSLRGRGTGELFF; DNA: TGTGCCAGCAGCTTAAGGGGGAGGGGGACCGGGGAGCTGTTTTTT; V: TRBV7-2; J: TRBJ2-2; D: NA; size: NA
CDR3: CASGGTSGYNEQFF; DNA: TGTGCCAGCGGGGGGACTAGCGGTTACAATGAGCAGTTCTTC; V: TRBV6-1; J: TRBJ2-1; D: TRBD2; size: once
CDR3: CAWSVSGQAPAYEQYF; DNA: TGTGCCTGGAGTGTAAGTGGCCAAGCGCCCGCCTACGAGCAGTACTTC; V: TRBV30; J: TRBJ2-7; D: NA; size: NA
CDR3: CASSPPEGTGNQPQHF; DNA: TGTGCCAGCTCACCACCGGAGGGGACGGGCAATCAGCCCCAGCATTTT; V: TRBV18; J: TRBJ1-5; D: NA; size: NA
CDR3: CASSTRGEGNIQYF; DNA: TGTGCCAGCAGCACGAGGGGGGAGGGGAACATTCAGTACTTC; V: TRBV27; J: TRBJ2-4; D: NA; size: NA
CDR3: CASSQDRRVSGANVLTF; DNA: TGTGCCAGCAGCCAAGACAGGAGGGTCTCTGGGGCCAACGTCCTGACTTTC; V: TRBV14; J: TRBJ2-6; D: NA; size: NA
CDR3: CSVGTAQETQYF; DNA: TGCAGCGTCGGGACAGCTCAAGAGACCCAGTACTTC; V: TRBV29-1; J: TRBJ2-5; D: TRBD1; size: NA